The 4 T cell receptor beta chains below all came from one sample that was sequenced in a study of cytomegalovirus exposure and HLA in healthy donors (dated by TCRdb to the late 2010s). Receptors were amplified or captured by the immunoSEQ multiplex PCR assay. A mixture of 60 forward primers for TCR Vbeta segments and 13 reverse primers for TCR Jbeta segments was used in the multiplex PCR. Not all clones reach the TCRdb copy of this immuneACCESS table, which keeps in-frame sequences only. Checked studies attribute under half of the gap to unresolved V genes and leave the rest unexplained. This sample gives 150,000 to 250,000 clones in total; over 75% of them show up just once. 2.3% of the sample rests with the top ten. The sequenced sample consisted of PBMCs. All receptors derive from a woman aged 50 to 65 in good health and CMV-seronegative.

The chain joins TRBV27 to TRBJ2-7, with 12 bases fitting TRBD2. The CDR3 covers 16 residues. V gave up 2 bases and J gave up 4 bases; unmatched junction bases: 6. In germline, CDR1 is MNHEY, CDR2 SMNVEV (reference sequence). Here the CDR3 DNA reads TGTGCCAGCAGTTTAGGCCTCGGGACTAGCGGGTACGAGCAGTACTTC. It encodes CASSLGLGTSGYEQYF.

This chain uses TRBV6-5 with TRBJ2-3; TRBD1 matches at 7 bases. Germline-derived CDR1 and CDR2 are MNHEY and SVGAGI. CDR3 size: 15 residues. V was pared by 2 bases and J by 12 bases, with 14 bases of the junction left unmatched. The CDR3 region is CASSYLGQADSKQYF. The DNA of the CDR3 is TGTGCCAGCAGTTACCTCGGACAGGCCGATTCAAAACAGTATTTT.

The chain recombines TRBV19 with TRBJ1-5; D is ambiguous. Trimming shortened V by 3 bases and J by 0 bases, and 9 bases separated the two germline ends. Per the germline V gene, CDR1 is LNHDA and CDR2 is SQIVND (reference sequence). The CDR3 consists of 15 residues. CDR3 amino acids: CASSIGVYSNQPQHF. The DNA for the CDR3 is TGTGCCAGTAGTATCGGGGTATATAGCAATCAGCCCCAGCATTTT.

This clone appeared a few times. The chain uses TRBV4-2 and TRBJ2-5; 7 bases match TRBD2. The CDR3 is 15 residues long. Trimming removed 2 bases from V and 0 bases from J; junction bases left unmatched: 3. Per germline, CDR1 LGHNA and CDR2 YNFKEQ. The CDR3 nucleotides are TGTGCCAGCAGCCAATCGGGACTAAACCAAGAGACCCAGTACTTC. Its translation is CASSQSGLNQETQYF.